These 2 T cell receptor beta chains came from one sample sequenced in a study of cytomegalovirus exposure and HLA in healthy donors listed by TCRdb under 2017. The library was obtained by the immunoSEQ multiplex PCR assay. The multiplex PCR relied on a mix of 60 forward primers for TCR Vbeta segments and 13 reverse primers for TCR Jbeta segments. TCRdb took this table from immuneACCESS and kept in-frame rearrangements with V and J called. Such tables lack part of the clones; where checked against another copy, unresolved V genes explain under half of the gap, and the rest is unexplained. For this sample the table gives 130,000 to 150,000 clones, of which roughly 85% were detected only once. About 0.64% of the sample comes from the top ten. Sequencing input: PBMCs. The receptors here all came from a male donor in good health and CMV-seronegative.

A single count supports this clone. This chain connects TRBV4-3 to TRBJ2-2; 9 bases line up with TRBD1. This CDR3 is built from 20 residues. The V segment lost 1 base and the J segment 4 bases; nucleotides outside the gene matches: 16. The germline V gene has CDR1 LGHNA and CDR2 YSLEER. The CDR3 nucleotides are TGCGCCAGCAGCCAAGTTGGTGGGACAGGGAAAGGGTGGGGCACCGGGGAGCTGTTTTTT. This codes for CASSQVGGTGKGWGTGELFF.

This clone turned up a few times. The chain is built from TRBV5-1 and TRBJ2-5; 8 bases are a match to TRBD2. The V gene's germline CDR1 is SGHRS and CDR2 YFSETQ. This CDR3 has 14 amino acids. After removal of 4 bases from V and 5 bases from J, the junction contained 7 bases not matched to a gene. The CDR3 region is CASSVGLAGETQYF. The DNA of the CDR3 is TGCGCCAGCAGCGTCGGACTAGCTGGGGAGACCCAGTACTTC.